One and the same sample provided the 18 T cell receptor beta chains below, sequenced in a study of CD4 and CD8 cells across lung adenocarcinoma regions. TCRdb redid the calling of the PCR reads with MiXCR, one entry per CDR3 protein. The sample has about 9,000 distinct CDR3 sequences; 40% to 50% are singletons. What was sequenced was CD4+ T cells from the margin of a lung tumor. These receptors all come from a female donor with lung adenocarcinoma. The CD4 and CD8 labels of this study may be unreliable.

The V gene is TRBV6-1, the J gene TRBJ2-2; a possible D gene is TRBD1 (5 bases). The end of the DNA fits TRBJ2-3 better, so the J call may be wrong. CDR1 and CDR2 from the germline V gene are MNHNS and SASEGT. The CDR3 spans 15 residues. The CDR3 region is CARGVQGVSTGTQYF. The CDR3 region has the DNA TGTGCCAGGGGTGTCCAGGGTGTGAGCACCGGTACGCAGTATTTT.

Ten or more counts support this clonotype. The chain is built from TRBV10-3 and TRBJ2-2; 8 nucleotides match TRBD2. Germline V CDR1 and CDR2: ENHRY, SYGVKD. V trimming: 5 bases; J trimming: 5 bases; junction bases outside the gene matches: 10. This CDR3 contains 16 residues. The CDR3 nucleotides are TGTGCCATCAGTCGGGGCGCGGGAGGTTCAACCGGGGAGCTGTTTTTT. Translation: CAISRGAGGSTGELFF.

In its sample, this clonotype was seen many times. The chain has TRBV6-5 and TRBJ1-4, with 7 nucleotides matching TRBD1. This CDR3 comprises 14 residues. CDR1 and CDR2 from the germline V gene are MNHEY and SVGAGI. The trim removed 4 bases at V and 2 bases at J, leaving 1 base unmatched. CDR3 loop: CASSSGGTNEKLFF. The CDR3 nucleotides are TGTGCCAGCAGTTCAGGGGGGACTAATGAAAAACTGTTTTTT.

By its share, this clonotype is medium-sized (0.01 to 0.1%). The CDR3 sequence is CASSLRLAALSSYNEQFF. CDR3 nucleotide sequence: TGTGCCAGCAGCCTCAGACTAGCGGCCTTGAGCTCCTACAATGAGCAGTTCTTC. The chain joins TRBV7-2 to TRBJ2-1; 9 nucleotides line up with TRBD2. Germline assignment: CDR1 SGHTA and CDR2 FQGNSA. CDR3 length: 18 amino acids. J lost 0 bases, V lost 5 bases, and 11 bases had no gene match.

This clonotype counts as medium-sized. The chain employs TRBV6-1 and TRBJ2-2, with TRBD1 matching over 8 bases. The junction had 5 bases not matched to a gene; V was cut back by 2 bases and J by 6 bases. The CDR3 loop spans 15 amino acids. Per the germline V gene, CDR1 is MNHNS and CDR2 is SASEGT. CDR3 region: CASSERRTGSGELFF. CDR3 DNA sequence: TGTGCCAGCAGTGAAAGGAGGACAGGGTCCGGGGAGCTGTTTTTT.

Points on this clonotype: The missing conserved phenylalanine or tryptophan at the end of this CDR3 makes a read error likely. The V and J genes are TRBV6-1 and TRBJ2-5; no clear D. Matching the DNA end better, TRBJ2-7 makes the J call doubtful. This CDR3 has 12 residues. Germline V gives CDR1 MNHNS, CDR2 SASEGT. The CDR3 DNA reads TGTGCCAGCAGCCTAGACATTTACGAGCAGTACTGC. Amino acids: CASSLDIYEQYC.

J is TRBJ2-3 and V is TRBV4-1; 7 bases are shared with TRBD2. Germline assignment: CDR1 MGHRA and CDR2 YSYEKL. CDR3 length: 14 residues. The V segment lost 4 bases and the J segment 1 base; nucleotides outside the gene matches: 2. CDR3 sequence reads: CASSRLAGTDTQYF. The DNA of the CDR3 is TGCGCCAGCAGCCGACTAGCAGGCACAGATACGCAGTATTTT.

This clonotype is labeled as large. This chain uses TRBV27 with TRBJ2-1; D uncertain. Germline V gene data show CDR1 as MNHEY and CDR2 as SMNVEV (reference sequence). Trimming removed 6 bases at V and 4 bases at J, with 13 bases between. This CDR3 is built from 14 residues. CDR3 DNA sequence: TGTGCCAGCAGCAGATATGGAGAGTACAATGAGCAGTTCTTC. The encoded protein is CASSRYGEYNEQFF.

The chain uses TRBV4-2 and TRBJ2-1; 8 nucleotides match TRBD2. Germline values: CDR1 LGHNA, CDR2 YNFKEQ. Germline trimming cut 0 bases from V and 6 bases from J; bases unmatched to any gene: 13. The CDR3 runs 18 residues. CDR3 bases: TGTGCCAGCAGCCAAGATTCCCCGGGGGGGGGTCCCCGCAATGAGCAGTTCTTC. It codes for CASSQDSPGGGPRNEQFF.

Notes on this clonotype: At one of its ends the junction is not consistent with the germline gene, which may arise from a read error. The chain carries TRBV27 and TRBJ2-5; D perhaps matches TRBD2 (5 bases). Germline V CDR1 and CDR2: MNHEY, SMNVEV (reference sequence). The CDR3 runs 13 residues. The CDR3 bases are TGTGCCAGCGGCCCTCGGGGTACAGAGACCCAGTATTTC. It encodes CASGPRGTETQYF.

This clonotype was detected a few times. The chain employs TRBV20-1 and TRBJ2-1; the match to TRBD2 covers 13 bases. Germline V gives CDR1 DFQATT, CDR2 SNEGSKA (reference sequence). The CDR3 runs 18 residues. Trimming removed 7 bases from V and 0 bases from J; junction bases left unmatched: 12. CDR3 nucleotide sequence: TGCAGTGTTAATACCGGGACTAGCGGGAAAAGCTCCTACAATGAGCAGTTCTTC. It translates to CSVNTGTSGKSSYNEQFF.

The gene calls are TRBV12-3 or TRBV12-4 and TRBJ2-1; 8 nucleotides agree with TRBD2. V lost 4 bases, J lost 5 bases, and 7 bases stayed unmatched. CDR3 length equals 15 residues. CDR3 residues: CASSYSPGGNNEQFF. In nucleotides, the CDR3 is TGTGCCAGCAGTTATTCCCCGGGGGGGAACAATGAGCAGTTCTTC.

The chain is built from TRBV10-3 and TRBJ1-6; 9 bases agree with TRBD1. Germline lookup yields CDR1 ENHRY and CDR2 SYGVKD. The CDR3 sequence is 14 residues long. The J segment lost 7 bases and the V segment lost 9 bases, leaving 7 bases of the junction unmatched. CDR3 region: CAIEQGAGNSPLHF. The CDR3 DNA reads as TGTGCCATTGAACAGGGGGCGGGAAATTCACCCCTCCACTTT.

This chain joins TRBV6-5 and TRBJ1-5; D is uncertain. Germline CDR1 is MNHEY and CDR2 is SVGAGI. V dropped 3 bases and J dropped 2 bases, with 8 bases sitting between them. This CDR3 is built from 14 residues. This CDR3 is CASSYRVGNQPQHF. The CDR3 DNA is TGTGCCAGCAGTTATCGGGTAGGCAATCAGCCCCAGCATTTT.

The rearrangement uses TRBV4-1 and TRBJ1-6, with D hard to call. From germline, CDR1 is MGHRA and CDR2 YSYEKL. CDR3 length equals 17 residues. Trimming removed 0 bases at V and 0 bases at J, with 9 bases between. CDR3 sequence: CASSQDSSSSYNSPLHF. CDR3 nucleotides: TGCGCCAGCAGCCAAGATTCCTCAAGCTCCTATAATTCACCCCTCCACTTT.

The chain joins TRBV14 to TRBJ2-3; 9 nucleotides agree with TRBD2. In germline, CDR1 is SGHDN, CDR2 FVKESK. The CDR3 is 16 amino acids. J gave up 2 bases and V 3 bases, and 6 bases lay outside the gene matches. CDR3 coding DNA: TGTGCCAGCAGCCATCGACTAGCGGAGACCACAGATACGCAGTATTTT. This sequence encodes CASSHRLAETTDTQYF.

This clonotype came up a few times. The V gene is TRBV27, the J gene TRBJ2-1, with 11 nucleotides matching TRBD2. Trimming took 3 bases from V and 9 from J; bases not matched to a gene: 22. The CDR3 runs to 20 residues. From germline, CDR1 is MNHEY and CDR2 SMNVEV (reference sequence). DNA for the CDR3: TGTGCCAGCAGTTTCCGCACCCCCCGCTTAGCGGGAGGGTCAAATAGTGAGCAGTTCTTC. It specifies CASSFRTPRLAGGSNSEQFF.

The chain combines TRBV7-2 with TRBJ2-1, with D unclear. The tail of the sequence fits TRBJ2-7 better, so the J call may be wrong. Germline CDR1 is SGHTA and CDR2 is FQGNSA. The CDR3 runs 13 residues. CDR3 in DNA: TGTGCCAGCAGCTTAGTTAAGTCCTACGAGCAGTACTTC. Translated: CASSLVKSYEQYF.